The source of this TCR beta chain is a study of blood T cell repertoires in COVID-19. Study in general: Both acute and convalescent COVID-19 samples were obtained from the United States, Italy and Spain. Sample material is recorded as cDNA or gDNA derived from T cells, B-cell-depleted T cells, or PBMCs.

Original data processing: Amplification of reference gene primers provided the estimated nucleated cell counts. Assay: immunoSEQ multiplex PCR; the TCRdb copy retains only in-frame clones and omits some. V and J calls and clone size follow that table, whereas D and trimming were derived from the DNA. The sample lists over 70,000 clones, roughly 80% occurring once. Per the germline V gene, CDR1 is LGHDT and CDR2 is YNNKEL (reference sequence). CDR3 length equals 16 residues. V shed 4 bases, J shed 7 bases, and the junction held 6 bases outside the gene matches. This TCR was sampled from a human donor in a cohort sampled during active COVID-19. The genes are TRBV3-1 (or the pseudogene TRBV3-2) and TRBJ2-1, with TRBD2 matching 14 bases. The specimen was peripheral blood. Here the CDR3 reads CASSRGLAGAGNEQFF. CDR3 coding DNA: TGTGCCAGCAGCCGGGGACTAGCGGGAGCGGGTAATGAGCAGTTCTTC.